Below, 28 T cell receptor beta chains from the same sample are listed, as sequenced in a study of read filtering for tumor transcriptome and immune sequencing (dated by TCRdb to about 2020). The listed sequencing device is Illumina HiSeq 4000. TCR libraries were built from roughly 370 ng RNA with the Immunoverse kit, using molecular barcoded adaptors covering alpha/delta and beta/gamma chains. TCRdb trimmed public reads at Q25 via fastp, called clones via MiXCR and kept in-frame beta chains. Each entry is one CDR3 protein sequence, shown with its most common DNA and genes. The sample yields over 50,000 distinct CDR3 sequences; roughly 13% were counted once. The top ten clonotypes cover 40% to 55% of the sample. The sample taken for sequencing was a population of CD138-negative cells sorted from bone marrow. The cell subset or site label here, explained by the study, means: bone marrow mononuclear cells depleted of CD138+ plasma/myeloma cells by negative magnetic selection. Every receptor here comes from a donor aged 40 or over with multiple myeloma.

This clonotype was counted many times. The chain recombines TRBV10-3 with TRBJ2-7; 11 bases are a match to TRBD1. The CDR3 extends over 16 amino acids. The J segment lost 1 base and the V segment lost 0 bases, leaving 2 bases of the junction unmatched. CDR1 ENHRY and CDR2 SYGVKD come from the germline V gene. This CDR3 is CAISESGTGGSYEQYF. CDR3 bases: TGTGCCATCAGTGAGTCGGGGACAGGGGGGTCCTACGAGCAGTACTTC.

This clonotype has a count of ten or more. V usage is TRBV20-1 and J usage is TRBJ2-7; 9 bases map to TRBD2. The CDR3 has 13 residues. Looked up from germline, CDR1 is DFQATT and CDR2 is SNEGSKA (reference sequence). With V trimmed by 6 bases and J by 2 bases, 5 bases remained unmatched. CDR3 in DNA: TGCAGTGCCGCCGGGACTAGCCCCTACGAGCAGTACTTC. It codes for CSAAGTSPYEQYF.

This clonotype was seen at least ten times. V gene TRBV29-1 combines with J gene TRBJ1-1; D uncertain. The CDR3 extends over 13 amino acids. Looked up from germline, CDR1 is SQVTM and CDR2 is ANQGSEA. V was pared by 1 base and J by 0 bases, with 6 bases between. The CDR3 sequence is CSVEGRLNTEAFF. In DNA form, the CDR3 reads TGCAGCGTTGAAGGCCGCCTGAACACTGAAGCTTTCTTT.

A note on this clonotype: A read error may be the cause here, since a much bigger clone is one base away. The V gene is TRBV5-5, the J gene TRBJ2-5; 7 bases map to TRBD1. This CDR3 contains 15 residues. The V gene's germline CDR1 is SGHKS and CDR2 YYEKEE (reference sequence). The CDR3 loop is CASSLVQGTQGTQYF. The CDR3 DNA follows: TGTGCCAGCAGCTTGGTACAGGGGACACAAGGGACCCAGTACTTC.

The sample holds many counts of this clonotype. The rearrangement uses TRBV4-1 and TRBJ2-7, with D tentatively TRBD1 (7 bases). Trimming cost V 3 bases and J 6 bases, with 18 bases left between them. The CDR3 has 15 residues. Germline-derived CDR1 and CDR2 are MGHRA and YSYEKL. CDR3 in DNA: TGCGCCAGCAGCCACGAACAGGGGACTGGCTTCGAGCAGTACTTC. Translation: CASSHEQGTGFEQYF.

There are many counts of this clonotype. The chain uses TRBV6-6 and TRBJ2-1; D uncertain. The germline CDR1 and CDR2 sequences are MNHNY and SVGAGI (reference sequence). The CDR3 runs to 13 residues. With 8 bases removed from V and 15 bases from J, the gap between germline ends came to 23 bases. CDR3 DNA sequence: TGTGCCAGCCATTTACGGCTCGCTGGGGTGTGGTTCTTC. This codes for CASHLRLAGVWFF.

This clonotype showed up just a few times. This sequence joins TRBV27 and TRBJ2-1, with TRBD2 identical over 14 bases. The CDR3 consists of 17 residues. Unmatched junction bases numbered 0, after V lost 2 bases and J lost 0 bases. Per germline, CDR1 MNHEY and CDR2 SMNVEV (reference sequence). CDR3 sequence: CASSLGTSGSSYNEQFF. CDR3 coding DNA: TGTGCCAGCAGTTTAGGGACTAGCGGGAGCTCCTACAATGAGCAGTTCTTC.

In its sample, this clonotype was seen many times. This sequence joins TRBV7-8 and TRBJ1-3; 9 nucleotides match TRBD1. The CDR3 has 14 residues. Germline CDR1 SGHVS, CDR2 FQNEAQ. Germline trimming cut 7 bases from V and 4 bases from J; bases unmatched to any gene: 5. CDR3: CASKPGTGGNTIYF. The CDR3 bases are TGTGCCAGCAAACCCGGGACAGGGGGAAACACCATATATTTT.

This clonotype was recorded a few times. A much larger clone lies one base from this, so it may be a read error. J is TRBJ1-1 and V is TRBV7-9, with D possibly TRBD1 on 5 matching bases. This CDR3 is built from 13 residues. The germline CDR1 and CDR2 sequences are SEHNR and FQNEAQ (reference sequence). Here the CDR3 reads CASNSRVGTGAFF. CDR3 coding DNA: TGTGCCAGCAATTCCAGGGTGGGCACTGGAGCTTTCTTT.

Many counts were recorded for this clonotype. The V gene is TRBV11-2, the J gene TRBJ2-1, with a tentative D call TRBD2 (5 bases). CDR1 and CDR2 (germline): SGHAT, FQNNGV. V gave up 3 bases and J gave up 6 bases, with 9 bases separating them. The length of the CDR3 is 13 residues. In DNA, the CDR3 is TGTGCCAGCAGCTTCACTAGGCGCAATGAGCAGTTCTTC. Protein sequence: CASSFTRRNEQFF.

Points on this clonotype: The missing conserved phenylalanine or tryptophan at the end of this CDR3 makes a read error likely. The rearrangement joins TRBV30 to TRBJ2-7; no definite D call. V was cut by 8 bases and J by 4 bases, with 21 bases left in between. CDR3 size: 14 residues. Germline CDR1 is GTSNPN and CDR2 is SVGIG (reference sequence). The CDR3, as DNA: TGTGCCGTGAAAGGGCTAGAGGTGTCGTACGAGCAGTACCTC. This gives the protein CAVKGLEVSYEQYL.

This clonotype was seen at least ten times. The rearrangement joins TRBV6-5 to TRBJ1-1, with D possibly matching TRBD1 (5 bases). This CDR3 spans 15 amino acids. Germline V CDR1 and CDR2: MNHEY, SVGAGI. Trimming removed 2 bases from V and 0 bases from J, with 10 bases in between. The CDR3: CASSYQWGVNTEAFF. The CDR3 DNA follows: TGTGCCAGCAGTTACCAGTGGGGGGTGAACACTGAAGCTTTCTTT.

As concerns this clonotype: Just one base apart from a much larger clone, this may be a read error. The chain combines TRBV28 with TRBJ2-1, with D possibly TRBD2 on 6 matching bases. Germline assignment: CDR1 MDHEN and CDR2 SYDVKM. The CDR3 has 14 amino acids. The CDR3 is CASTGEVPGPERFF. The CDR3 region has the DNA TGTGCCAGCACGGGGGAGGTCCCCGGACCTGAGCGGTTCTTC.

This clonotype was seen only a few times. The chain is built from TRBV7-2 and TRBJ2-7; D unresolved. The germline V gene has CDR1 SGHTA and CDR2 FQGNSA. Trimming pared 2 bases from V and 3 bases from J, leaving 17 bases between. This CDR3 comprises 16 residues. The chain's CDR3 is CASSLLLWAPSYEQYF. Here the CDR3 DNA reads TGTGCCAGCAGCTTACTTTTATGGGCCCCTAGCTACGAGCAGTACTTC.

This clonotype was observed at least ten times. The chain links TRBV10-2 to TRBJ2-5; D is perhaps TRBD1 (6 bases). CDR1 WSHSY and CDR2 SAAADI come from the germline V gene. This CDR3 comprises 13 residues. V lost 3 bases and J lost 7, with 12 bases in between. CDR3 sequence: CASSEGGRGTQYF. The CDR3 coding sequence is TGCGCCAGCAGTGAAGGGGGTCGGGGGACCCAGTACTTC.

This clonotype showed up many times. The chain links TRBV7-9 to TRBJ2-3; unclear D gene. Trimming shortened V by 0 bases and J by 0 bases, and 7 bases separated the two germline ends. Germline CDR1 reads SEHNR; CDR2 reads FQNEAQ (reference sequence). The CDR3 extends over 15 amino acids. The CDR3: CASSLAIGSTDTQYF. The CDR3 DNA follows: TGTGCCAGCAGCTTAGCGATTGGGAGCACAGATACGCAGTATTTT. The full variable domain, its missing parts supplied by reference TRBV7-9 and TRBJ2-3, is DTGVSQNPRHKITKRGQNVTFRCDPISEHNRLYWYRQTLGQGPEFLTYFQNEAQLEKSRLLSDRFSAERPKGSFSTLEIQRTEQGDSAMYLCASSLAIGSTDTQYFGPGTRLTVL.

As to this clonotype: The germline gene is not matched at one end of the junction; a read error may be the cause. The chain links TRBV7-9 to TRBJ1-1; D is perhaps TRBD1 (5 bases). Germline V gives CDR1 SEHNR, CDR2 FQNEAQ (reference sequence). The CDR3 has 15 residues. CDR3 protein: CASSSSRDPLTEAIF. The CDR3 coding sequence is TGTGCCAGCAGCTCAAGTCGGGACCCCCTCACAGAAGCTATCTTT.

In this sample, this clonotype turned up a few times. The rearrangement uses TRBV20-1 and TRBJ1-3; 9 bases line up with TRBD1. The trim removed 8 bases at V and 3 bases at J, leaving 11 bases unmatched. The CDR3 consists of 15 residues. Germline loops: CDR1 DFQATT, CDR2 SNEGSKA (reference sequence). This CDR3 is CSLLTGGSRGNTIYF. CDR3 DNA: TGCAGTCTTCTTACAGGGGGCAGTCGTGGAAACACCATATATTTT.

This clonotype has a count of ten or more. V is TRBV29-1 and J is TRBJ1-2, with 12 bases fitting TRBD1. The CDR3 sequence is 15 residues long. The V and J ends lost 3 bases and 7 bases, in that order; junction bases with no gene match: 9. Germline assignment: CDR1 SQVTM and CDR2 ANQGSEA. CDR3 region: CSVEAGTGGAIGYTF. The CDR3 nucleotides are TGCAGCGTTGAGGCCGGGACAGGGGGCGCGATTGGCTACACCTTC. Using reference TRBV29-1 and TRBJ1-2 for the parts outside the CDR3, the full variable domain is SAVISQKPSRDICQRGTSLTIQCQVDSQVTMMFWYRQQPGQSLTLIATANQGSEATYESGFVIDKFPISRPNLTFSTLTVSNMSPEDSSIYLCSVEAGTGGAIGYTFGSGTRLTVV.

As concerns this clonotype: Only one base separates this from a far larger clonotype, so it likely reflects a read error. The gene calls are TRBV28 and TRBJ1-6, with D unclear. The DNA end is a closer match to TRBJ1-1, so the J assignment may be wrong. The CDR3 runs 12 residues. Germline CDR1 and CDR2: MDHEN and SYDVKM. CDR3 sequence: CAGSLNSREAFF. CDR3 DNA sequence: TGTGCCGGCAGTTTAAATTCGAGGGAAGCTTTCTTT.

This clonotype has a count of ten or more. J is TRBJ2-1 and V is TRBV20-1, with 11 bases fitting TRBD2. Germline V gene lookup returns CDR1 DFQATT and CDR2 SNEGSKA (reference sequence). Trimming removed 6 bases from V and 2 bases from J; junction bases left unmatched: 3. The CDR3 is made up of 14 amino acids. Here the CDR3 reads CSADSGRAYNEQFF. In DNA form, the CDR3 reads TGCAGTGCCGATAGCGGGAGGGCCTACAATGAGCAGTTCTTC.

Remarks on this clonotype: A much larger clone differs by one base, so this may be a read error. The conserved final phenylalanine or tryptophan is absent from the CDR3, which likely points to a read error. The chain employs TRBV28 and TRBJ1-1; weak D call: TRBD1 (5 bases). V shed 7 bases and J shed 1 base, with 7 bases lying between them. This CDR3 contains 12 residues. Germline CDR1 and CDR2: MDHEN and SYDVKM. In DNA form, the CDR3 reads TGTGCCAGCACCGGACAGAACACTGAAGCTTTCCTT. It translates to CASTGQNTEAFL.

On this clonotype itself: This sequence may be a read error, since a much larger clone differs from it by one base. The gene calls are TRBV5-6 and TRBJ2-3, with 9 bases that match TRBD1. Germline values: CDR1 SGHDT, CDR2 YYEEEE. This CDR3 spans 16 amino acids. The CDR3 DNA follows: TGTGCCAGCTGCTTTTCGACAGGGGGAGGCACAGATACGCAGTATTTT. It specifies CASCFSTGGGTDTQYF.

This clonotype was seen at least ten times. V usage is TRBV2 and J usage is TRBJ2-1; D not certain. The CDR3 is 13 residues long. Trimming took off 2 bases at V and 3 bases at J, with 5 bases between the two ends. Germline V gene sequence: CDR1 SNHLY, CDR2 FYNNEI. The CDR3 nucleotides are TGTGCCAGCAGTGAAAGGGTCTACAATGAGCAGTTCTTC. Encoded protein: CASSERVYNEQFF.

In this sample, this clonotype turned up many times. The chain recombines TRBV20-1 with TRBJ1-1; maybe TRBD1 (5 bases). Trimming removed 1 base from V and 1 base from J, with 10 bases in between. Germline CDR1 DFQATT, CDR2 SNEGSKA (reference sequence). This CDR3 has 14 residues. CDR3 sequence reads: CSARGTGPNTEAFF. The DNA of the CDR3 is TGCAGTGCTAGAGGTACAGGCCCGAACACTGAAGCTTTCTTT.

This clonotype was counted many times. The chain uses TRBV7-9 and TRBJ2-1, with D tentatively TRBD1 (6 bases). The CDR3 is made up of 15 amino acids. V was shortened by 0 bases and J by 4 bases, with 10 bases between the two germline ends. Germline V gene data show CDR1 as SEHNR and CDR2 as FQNEAQ (reference sequence). CDR3 residues: CASSLAQRGYNEQFF. CDR3 bases: TGTGCCAGCAGCTTAGCGCAAAGGGGGTACAATGAGCAGTTCTTC.

The chain combines TRBV5-1 with TRBJ2-5, with TRBD2 identical over 13 bases. The ends lost 0 bases at V and 5 bases at J; junction bases unmatched: 4. Germline V gene lookup returns CDR1 SGHRS and CDR2 YFSETQ. The CDR3 sequence is 16 residues long. CDR3 sequence (DNA): TGCGCCAGCAGCTTGGAGACTAGCGGGAGGTGGGAGACCCAGTACTTC. This sequence encodes CASSLETSGRWETQYF.

V is TRBV7-9 and J is TRBJ2-5; TRBD2 is a possible D gene (5 bases). V lost 5 bases, J lost 5 bases, and 12 bases lay in between. The CDR3 sequence is 13 residues long. Germline V CDR1 and CDR2: SEHNR, FQNEAQ (reference sequence). CDR3 loop: CASSPDSRETQYF. As DNA, the CDR3 is TGTGCCAGCAGCCCGGACTCGAGGGAGACCCAGTACTTC.